This entry describes one TCR beta chain. Produced via immunoSEQ multiplex PCR; TCRdb's table is partial and in-frame only. The sample records 10,000 or so clones, about three fifths being singletons. This sample was included in a study of neoadjuvant anti-PD-1 for oral cavity cancer. Time point denoted: after neoadjuvant nivolumab, at surgical resection. The CDR3 loop spans 15 amino acids. CDR1 and CDR2 from the germline V gene are MNHEY and SVGAGI. The V end lost 6 bases, the J end lost 2 bases, and 14 bases lay between the germline ends. V is TRBV6-5 and J is TRBJ2-1, with D perhaps TRBD1 or TRBD2 (5 bases each). The specimen comprised PBMCs, sampled after nivolumab (anti-PD-1) treatment. The TCR originated in a person between 40 and 79 years old with oral cavity squamous cell carcinoma. In DNA form, the CDR3 reads TGTGCCAGCAGCCTATCCGGGACCACCTACAATGAGCAGTTCTTC. Translated: CASSLSGTTYNEQFF.